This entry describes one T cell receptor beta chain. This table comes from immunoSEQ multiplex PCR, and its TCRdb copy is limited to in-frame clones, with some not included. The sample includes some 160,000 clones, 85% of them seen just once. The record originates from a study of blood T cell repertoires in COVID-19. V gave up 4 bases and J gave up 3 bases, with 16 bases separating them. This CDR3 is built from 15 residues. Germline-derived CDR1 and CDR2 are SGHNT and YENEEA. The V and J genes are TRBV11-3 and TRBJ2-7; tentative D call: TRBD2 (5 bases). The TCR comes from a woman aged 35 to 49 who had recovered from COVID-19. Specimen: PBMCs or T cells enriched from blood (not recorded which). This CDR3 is CASSSGFGGDYEQYF. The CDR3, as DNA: TGTGCCAGCAGCTCAGGTTTTGGAGGCGACTACGAGCAGTACTTC.